The T cell receptor beta chain under discussion was sequenced for a study of blood T cell repertoires in COVID-19. Across the study: Sites across the United States, Italy and Spain contributed samples from acute and convalescent COVID-19.

Sequencing was performed with immunoSEQ multiplex PCR; in TCRdb, only in-frame clones are kept and a portion is missing. The data contain about 190,000 clones, less than 90% of them seen just once; the ten biggest clones take up less than 20%. This CDR3 has 13 amino acids. The trim removed 6 bases at V and 4 bases at J, leaving 3 bases unmatched. The germline gives CDR1 KGHSH, CDR2 LQKENI. The TCR originated in a human donor in a cohort sampled during active COVID-19. Sequenced material: peripheral blood. This chain links TRBV18 with TRBJ1-2, with 9 nucleotides matching TRBD1. The CDR3: CASSRGQGYGYTF. CDR3 coding DNA: TGTGCCAGCTCTCGGGGACAGGGCTATGGCTACACCTTC.